This TCR beta chain emerged from a study of shared clonotypes between healthy human individuals. Study background: The donor group consisted of a couple of women and three men, aged 18 to 49.

The V gene's germline CDR1 is MNHEY and CDR2 SMNVEV (reference sequence). V dropped 0 bases and J dropped 6 bases, with 12 bases sitting between them. The CDR3 contains 14 residues. This table comes from immunoSEQ multiplex PCR, and its TCRdb copy is limited to in-frame clones, with some not included. Counted here are about 700,000 clones, about 91% occurring once; the ten biggest clones make up more than 20%. CD45RO negativity and positive selection for CCR7 defined naive CD8 cells, a population that excluded terminally differentiated effector memory CD45RA+ cells. Sequencing used naive CD8+ T cells sorted from blood. The origin of this receptor is a man under 40 in good health. The chain joins TRBV27 to TRBJ2-7; D perhaps matches TRBD2 (6 bases). The CDR3 loop reads CASSLSSGGVEQYF. CDR3 coding DNA: TGTGCCAGCAGTTTATCGTCAGGAGGGGTCGAGCAGTACTTC.